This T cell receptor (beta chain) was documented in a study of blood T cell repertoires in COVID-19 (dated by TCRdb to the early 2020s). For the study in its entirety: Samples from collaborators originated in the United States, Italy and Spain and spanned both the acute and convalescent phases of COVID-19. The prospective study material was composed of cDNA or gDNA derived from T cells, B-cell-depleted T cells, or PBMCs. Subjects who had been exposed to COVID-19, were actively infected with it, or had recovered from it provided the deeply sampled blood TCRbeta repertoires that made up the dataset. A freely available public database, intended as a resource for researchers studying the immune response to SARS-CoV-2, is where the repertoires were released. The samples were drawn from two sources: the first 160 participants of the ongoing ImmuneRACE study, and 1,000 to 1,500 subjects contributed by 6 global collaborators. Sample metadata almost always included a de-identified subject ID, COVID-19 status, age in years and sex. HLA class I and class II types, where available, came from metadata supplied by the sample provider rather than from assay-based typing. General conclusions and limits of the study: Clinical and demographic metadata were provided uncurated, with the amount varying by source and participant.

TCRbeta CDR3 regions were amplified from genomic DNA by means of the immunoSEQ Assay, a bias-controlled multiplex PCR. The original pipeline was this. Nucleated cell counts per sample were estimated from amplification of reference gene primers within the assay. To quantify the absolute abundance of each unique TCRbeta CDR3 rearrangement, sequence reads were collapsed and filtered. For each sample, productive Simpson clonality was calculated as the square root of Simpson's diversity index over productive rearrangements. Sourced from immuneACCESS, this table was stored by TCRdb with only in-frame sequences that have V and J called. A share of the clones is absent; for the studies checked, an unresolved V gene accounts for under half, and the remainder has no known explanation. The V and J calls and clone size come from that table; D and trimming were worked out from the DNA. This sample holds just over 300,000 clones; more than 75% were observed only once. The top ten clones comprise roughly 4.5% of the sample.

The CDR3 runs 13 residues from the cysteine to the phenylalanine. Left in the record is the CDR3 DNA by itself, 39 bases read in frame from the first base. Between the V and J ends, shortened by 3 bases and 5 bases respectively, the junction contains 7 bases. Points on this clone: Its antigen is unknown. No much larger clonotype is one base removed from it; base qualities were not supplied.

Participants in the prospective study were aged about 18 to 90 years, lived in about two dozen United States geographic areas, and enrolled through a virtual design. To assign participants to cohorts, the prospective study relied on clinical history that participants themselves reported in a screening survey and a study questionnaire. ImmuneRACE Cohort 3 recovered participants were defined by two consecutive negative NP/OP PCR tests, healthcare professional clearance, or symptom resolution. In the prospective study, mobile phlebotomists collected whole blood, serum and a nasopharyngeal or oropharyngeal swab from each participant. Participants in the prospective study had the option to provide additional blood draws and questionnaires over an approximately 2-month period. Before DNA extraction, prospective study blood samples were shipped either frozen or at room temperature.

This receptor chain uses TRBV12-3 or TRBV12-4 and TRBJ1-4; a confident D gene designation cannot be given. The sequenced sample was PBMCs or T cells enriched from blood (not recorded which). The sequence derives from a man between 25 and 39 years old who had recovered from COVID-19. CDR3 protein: CASSFAQNEKLFF. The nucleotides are TGTGCCAGCAGTTTCGCACAGAATGAAAAACTGTTTTTT.